The T cell receptor beta chain under discussion was sequenced for a study of identical twins. Study conclusions and caveats: Excess sharing between twins was weaker in beta out-of-frame sequences. Findings came from cross-sectional statistics, without long-term follow-up of donors.

In the case of this clonotype: The target antigen is unknown. This may be a read error, as it is one base from a much larger clone.

In every case, the donor was a healthy Caucasian. Germline CDR1 reads DFQATT; CDR2 reads SNEGSKA (reference sequence). V was trimmed by 8 bases and J by 6 bases, leaving 23 bases between them. The CDR3 sequence is 15 residues long. The cDNA had a unique molecular identifier and a template-switch universal primer site. MiXCR, applied by TCRdb to the 5' RACE reads, yields one record per CDR3 protein. The sample holds approximately 890,000 distinct CDR3 sequences, 9% to 15% seen once. The sample was also linked to a second study, of yellow fever vaccine responses in identical twins.

The material sequenced was PBMCs. The sequence derives from a woman younger than 35 in good health. This chain joins TRBV20-1 and TRBJ2-1; D tentatively reads TRBD1 or TRBD2 (6 bases each). This CDR3 reads CSLMGGHRIINEQFF. CDR3 nucleotides: TGCAGTCTCATGGGGGGACACCGAATCATCAATGAGCAGTTCTTC.